Shown below are 21 T cell receptor beta chains from a single sample sequenced in a study of shared clonotypes between healthy human individuals. Repertoires were generated with immunoSEQ multiplex PCR, while TCRdb's copy carries only in-frame clones and drops some. The data show 2 million to 2.5 million clones, approximately 93% seen once. Sequencing was done on a sample of naive CD4+ T cells from PBMCs. Subset here: CD45RA+ positively selected. These receptors all come from a man between 18 and 29 years old in good health. Some clones in this sample may be carry-over from other donors' samples.

This chain joins TRBV29-1 and TRBJ2-7; 8 bases are shared with TRBD1. Germline CDR1 and CDR2: SQVTM and ANQGSEA. The V segment lost 7 bases and the J segment 3 bases; nucleotides outside the gene matches: 8. The CDR3 sequence is 13 residues long. The CDR3 here is CSGRQGPRYEQYF. The CDR3 region has the DNA TGCAGCGGACGACAGGGGCCGCGCTACGAGCAGTACTTC.

A note on this clone: The identical CDR3 is also encoded by other nucleotide sequences in the sample. V is TRBV28 and J is TRBJ2-7; no clear D. With 2 bases removed from V and 6 bases from J, the gap between germline ends came to 5 bases. In germline, CDR1 is MDHEN, CDR2 SYDVKM. This CDR3 contains 11 residues. The chain's CDR3 is CASSLLSEQYF. The CDR3, as DNA: TGTGCCAGCAGTTTACTATCCGAGCAGTACTTC.

Here the CDR3 DNA reads TGTGCCAGCAGCTTAGGAATCGATAACCCCACCATATATTTT. Its translation: CASSLGIDNPTIYF. The rearrangement joins TRBV7-9 to TRBJ1-3, with unresolved D. Trimming stripped 1 base from V and 9 bases from J, with 13 bases between. The CDR3 is made up of 14 amino acids. The germline gives CDR1 SEHNR, CDR2 FQNEAQ (reference sequence).

The chain has TRBV6-5 and TRBJ2-5, with D possibly TRBD2 on 6 matching bases. The CDR3 totals 14 residues. Per germline, CDR1 MNHEY and CDR2 SVGAGI. Trimming removed 6 bases from V and 4 bases from J, with 15 bases in between. In nucleotides, the CDR3 is TGTGCCAGCAGCCCCTGGGGGGTTCGAGAGACCCAGTACTTC. This gives the protein CASSPWGVRETQYF.

The chain recombines TRBV2 with TRBJ2-3; D may be TRBD2 (6 bases). This CDR3 has 14 amino acids. In germline, CDR1 is SNHLY, CDR2 FYNNEI. Trimming took 10 bases from V and 5 from J, leaving 19 bases between them. Here the CDR3 reads CAIFRLDGEDTQYF. CDR3 bases: TGTGCCATCTTTCGACTAGACGGGGAAGATACGCAGTATTTT. The whole variable domain, remainder taken from reference TRBV2 and TRBJ2-3, is EPEVTQTPSHQVTQMGQEVILRCVPISNHLYFYWYRQILGQKVEFLVSFYNNEISEKSEIFDDQFSVERPDGSNFTLKIRSTKLEDSAMYFCAIFRLDGEDTQYFGPGTRLTVL.

CDR3 residues: CASSLGTGSNYGYTF. The CDR3 DNA sequence: TGCGCCAGCAGCTTGGGGACAGGGTCTAACTATGGCTACACCTTC. The rearrangement joins TRBV5-1 to TRBJ1-2; 8 bases line up with TRBD1. The junction had 1 base not matched to a gene; V was cut back by 0 bases and J by 0 bases. The CDR3 is made up of 15 amino acids. Germline CDR1 is SGHRS and CDR2 is YFSETQ.

This sequence joins TRBV7-2 and TRBJ2-4, with TRBD1 matching 10 bases. V gave up 4 bases and J gave up 7 bases; unmatched junction bases: 7. Germline V gene data show CDR1 as SGHTA and CDR2 as FQGNSA. The CDR3 has 15 amino acids. The chain's CDR3 is CASSSRGTGENIQYF. The CDR3 DNA is TGTGCCAGCAGCTCCCGTGGGACAGGGGAGAACATTCAGTACTTC.

The gene calls are TRBV9 and TRBJ1-1, with 8 nucleotides matching TRBD1. The germline gives CDR1 SGDLS, CDR2 YYNGEE. The V and J ends lost 3 bases and 1 base, in that order; junction bases with no gene match: 5. This CDR3 is 15 amino acids long. The CDR3 DNA sequence: TGTGCCAGCAGCGGAGGACAGGGAACGAACACTGAAGCTTTCTTT. Translation: CASSGGQGTNTEAFF. Variable domain in full (rest from reference TRBV9 and TRBJ1-1): DSGVTQTPKHLITATGQRVTLRCSPRSGDLSVYWYQQSLDQGLQFLIQYYNGEERAKGNILERFSAQQFPDLHSELNLSSLELGDSALYFCASSGGQGTNTEAFFGQGTRLTVV.

J is TRBJ2-2 and V is TRBV5-4; the match to TRBD1 covers 7 bases. Germline V gives CDR1 SGHNT, CDR2 YYREEE (reference sequence). With V trimmed by 2 bases and J by 3 bases, 7 bases remained unmatched. This CDR3 has 16 amino acids. The DNA for the CDR3 is TGTGCCAGCAGCTTCACAGGGGTTAGGTACACCGGGGAGCTGTTTTTT. Translated, it gives CASSFTGVRYTGELFF. The full variable domain, its missing parts supplied by reference TRBV5-4 and TRBJ2-2, is ETGVTQSPTHLIKTRGQQVTLRCSSQSGHNTVSWYQQALGQGPQFIFQYYREEENGRGNFPPRFSGLQFPNYSSELNVNALELDDSALYLCASSFTGVRYTGELFFGEGSRLTVL.

The J gene is TRBJ2-2, the V gene TRBV7-3; tentative D call: TRBD2 (6 bases). The CDR3 sequence is 14 residues long. The V end was cut by 2 bases, the J end by 4 bases, with 8 bases between. The germline CDR1 and CDR2 sequences are SGHTA and FQGTGA. Written as DNA, the CDR3 is TGTGCCAGCAGCTTATTCGGGGGCACCGGGGAGCTGTTTTTT. Encoded protein: CASSLFGGTGELFF. Full variable domain (missing parts from reference TRBV7-3 and TRBJ2-2): GAGVSQTPSNKVTEKGKYVELRCDPISGHTALYWYRQSLGQGPEFLIYFQGTGAADDSGLPNDRFFAVRPEGSVSTLKIQRTERGDSAVYLCASSLFGGTGELFFGEGSRLTVL.

V usage is TRBV5-6 and J usage is TRBJ2-7; 10 bases agree with TRBD1. CDR3 length equals 16 residues. J lost 3 bases, V lost 6 bases, and 12 bases had no gene match. Germline CDR1 reads SGHDT; CDR2 reads YYEEEE. The CDR3 DNA is TGTGCCAGCACCAATTACCTGACAGGGGGCTACTACGAGCAGTACTTC. It encodes CASTNYLTGGYYEQYF.

This chain connects TRBV4-2 to TRBJ1-4; D perhaps matches TRBD1 (6 bases). V was clipped by 2 bases and J by 7 bases, with 17 bases between them. The CDR3 covers 16 residues. Germline-derived CDR1 and CDR2 are LGHNA and YNFKEQ. CDR3 in DNA: TGTGCCAGCAGCCAAATTTTCGTCGGGGGCGGTGAAAAACTGTTTTTT. Residues: CASSQIFVGGGEKLFF.

V usage is TRBV7-3 and J usage is TRBJ1-6, with D perhaps matching TRBD1 (5 bases). The V gene's germline CDR1 is SGHTA and CDR2 FQGTGA. The V and J ends lost 5 bases and 8 bases respectively, with 10 bases between them. The CDR3 consists of 13 residues. The CDR3 protein is CASSQQTDSPLHF. As DNA, the CDR3 is TGTGCCAGCAGCCAACAGACAGATTCACCCCTCCACTTT.

The chain combines TRBV29-1 with TRBJ1-2; D is possibly TRBD1 (6 bases). This CDR3 contains 15 residues. Germline assignment: CDR1 SQVTM and CDR2 ANQGSEA. The V end was cut by 6 bases, the J end by 5 bases, with 22 bases between. Here the CDR3 reads CSVLHNTGSVYGYTF. The DNA for the CDR3 is TGCAGCGTCCTCCATAACACAGGGTCGGTATATGGCTACACCTTC.

This clone was detected once. The chain links TRBV4-2 to TRBJ2-2, with D perhaps matching TRBD2 (5 bases). Trimming shortened V by 4 bases and J by 0 bases, and 15 bases separated the two germline ends. CDR3 length: 17 amino acids. CDR1 and CDR2 (germline): LGHNA, YNFKEQ. CDR3 loop: CASSPVLEAANTGELFF. The CDR3 region has the DNA TGTGCCAGCAGCCCAGTTTTAGAAGCGGCGAACACCGGGGAGCTGTTTTTT.

V is TRBV28 and J is TRBJ2-3; TRBD2 matches 10 bases. The V gene's germline CDR1 is MDHEN and CDR2 SYDVKM. Unmatched junction bases numbered 3, after V lost 4 bases and J lost 2 bases. The CDR3 is 15 residues long. The CDR3 bases are TGTGCCAGCAGTTCACTAGCGGGGTTCACAGATACGCAGTATTTT. Protein product: CASSSLAGFTDTQYF. Together with reference TRBV28 and TRBJ2-3, the CDR3 gives the full variable domain: DVKVTQSSRYLVKRTGEKVFLECVQDMDHENMFWYRQDPGLGLRLIYFSYDVKMKEKGDIPEGYSVSREKKERFSLILESASTNQTSMYLCASSSLAGFTDTQYFGPGTRLTVL.

Comment on this clone: Other nucleotide sequences in the sample specify the same CDR3. The chain is built from TRBV7-9 and TRBJ2-3, with unresolved D. The germline V gene encodes CDR1 SEHNR and CDR2 FQNEAQ (reference sequence). Deletions cut 2 bases from V and 5 bases from J, with 2 bases between. The CDR3 runs to 11 residues. The CDR3 DNA sequence: TGTGCCAGCAGCTTAAGAGATACGCAGTATTTT. The encoded protein is CASSLRDTQYF.

The chain employs TRBV6-4 and TRBJ2-3; TRBD1 agrees at 9 bases. From germline, CDR1 is MRHNA and CDR2 SNTAGT. Trimming cost V 4 bases and J 4 bases; bases outside gene matches: 6. The CDR3 loop spans 15 amino acids. DNA for the CDR3: TGTGCCAGCAGTGGTGACAGGGGGAGGTCAGATACGCAGTATTTT. Translated, it gives CASSGDRGRSDTQYF.

The chain has TRBV30 and TRBJ1-1; tentative D call: TRBD1 (5 bases). The CDR3 spans 13 residues. In germline, CDR1 is GTSNPN, CDR2 SVGIG (reference sequence). Deletions cut 4 bases from V and 4 bases from J, with 13 bases between. The CDR3 loop reads CAWTGERGTEAFF. CDR3 DNA sequence: TGTGCCTGGACGGGGGAGCGGGGCACTGAAGCTTTCTTT.

The chain recombines TRBV15 with TRBJ2-2; 10 nucleotides line up with TRBD2. Per the germline V gene, CDR1 is LNHNV and CDR2 is YYDKDF (reference sequence). CDR3 length: 17 amino acids. With 0 bases clipped from V and 6 bases from J, the junction kept 7 bases outside the gene matches. Here the CDR3 reads CATSREILAGSPGELFF. CDR3 sequence (DNA): TGTGCCACCAGCAGAGAAATACTAGCGGGGAGCCCCGGGGAGCTGTTTTTT.

This chain uses TRBV7-8 with TRBJ1-5; no reliable D call. CDR1 SGHVS and CDR2 FQNEAQ come from the germline V gene. The V end lost 3 bases, the J end lost 4 bases, and 10 bases lay between the germline ends. The CDR3 is 14 residues long. The CDR3: CASSFLTGNQPQHF. The DNA of the CDR3 is TGTGCCAGCAGCTTCCTAACGGGTAATCAGCCCCAGCATTTT.